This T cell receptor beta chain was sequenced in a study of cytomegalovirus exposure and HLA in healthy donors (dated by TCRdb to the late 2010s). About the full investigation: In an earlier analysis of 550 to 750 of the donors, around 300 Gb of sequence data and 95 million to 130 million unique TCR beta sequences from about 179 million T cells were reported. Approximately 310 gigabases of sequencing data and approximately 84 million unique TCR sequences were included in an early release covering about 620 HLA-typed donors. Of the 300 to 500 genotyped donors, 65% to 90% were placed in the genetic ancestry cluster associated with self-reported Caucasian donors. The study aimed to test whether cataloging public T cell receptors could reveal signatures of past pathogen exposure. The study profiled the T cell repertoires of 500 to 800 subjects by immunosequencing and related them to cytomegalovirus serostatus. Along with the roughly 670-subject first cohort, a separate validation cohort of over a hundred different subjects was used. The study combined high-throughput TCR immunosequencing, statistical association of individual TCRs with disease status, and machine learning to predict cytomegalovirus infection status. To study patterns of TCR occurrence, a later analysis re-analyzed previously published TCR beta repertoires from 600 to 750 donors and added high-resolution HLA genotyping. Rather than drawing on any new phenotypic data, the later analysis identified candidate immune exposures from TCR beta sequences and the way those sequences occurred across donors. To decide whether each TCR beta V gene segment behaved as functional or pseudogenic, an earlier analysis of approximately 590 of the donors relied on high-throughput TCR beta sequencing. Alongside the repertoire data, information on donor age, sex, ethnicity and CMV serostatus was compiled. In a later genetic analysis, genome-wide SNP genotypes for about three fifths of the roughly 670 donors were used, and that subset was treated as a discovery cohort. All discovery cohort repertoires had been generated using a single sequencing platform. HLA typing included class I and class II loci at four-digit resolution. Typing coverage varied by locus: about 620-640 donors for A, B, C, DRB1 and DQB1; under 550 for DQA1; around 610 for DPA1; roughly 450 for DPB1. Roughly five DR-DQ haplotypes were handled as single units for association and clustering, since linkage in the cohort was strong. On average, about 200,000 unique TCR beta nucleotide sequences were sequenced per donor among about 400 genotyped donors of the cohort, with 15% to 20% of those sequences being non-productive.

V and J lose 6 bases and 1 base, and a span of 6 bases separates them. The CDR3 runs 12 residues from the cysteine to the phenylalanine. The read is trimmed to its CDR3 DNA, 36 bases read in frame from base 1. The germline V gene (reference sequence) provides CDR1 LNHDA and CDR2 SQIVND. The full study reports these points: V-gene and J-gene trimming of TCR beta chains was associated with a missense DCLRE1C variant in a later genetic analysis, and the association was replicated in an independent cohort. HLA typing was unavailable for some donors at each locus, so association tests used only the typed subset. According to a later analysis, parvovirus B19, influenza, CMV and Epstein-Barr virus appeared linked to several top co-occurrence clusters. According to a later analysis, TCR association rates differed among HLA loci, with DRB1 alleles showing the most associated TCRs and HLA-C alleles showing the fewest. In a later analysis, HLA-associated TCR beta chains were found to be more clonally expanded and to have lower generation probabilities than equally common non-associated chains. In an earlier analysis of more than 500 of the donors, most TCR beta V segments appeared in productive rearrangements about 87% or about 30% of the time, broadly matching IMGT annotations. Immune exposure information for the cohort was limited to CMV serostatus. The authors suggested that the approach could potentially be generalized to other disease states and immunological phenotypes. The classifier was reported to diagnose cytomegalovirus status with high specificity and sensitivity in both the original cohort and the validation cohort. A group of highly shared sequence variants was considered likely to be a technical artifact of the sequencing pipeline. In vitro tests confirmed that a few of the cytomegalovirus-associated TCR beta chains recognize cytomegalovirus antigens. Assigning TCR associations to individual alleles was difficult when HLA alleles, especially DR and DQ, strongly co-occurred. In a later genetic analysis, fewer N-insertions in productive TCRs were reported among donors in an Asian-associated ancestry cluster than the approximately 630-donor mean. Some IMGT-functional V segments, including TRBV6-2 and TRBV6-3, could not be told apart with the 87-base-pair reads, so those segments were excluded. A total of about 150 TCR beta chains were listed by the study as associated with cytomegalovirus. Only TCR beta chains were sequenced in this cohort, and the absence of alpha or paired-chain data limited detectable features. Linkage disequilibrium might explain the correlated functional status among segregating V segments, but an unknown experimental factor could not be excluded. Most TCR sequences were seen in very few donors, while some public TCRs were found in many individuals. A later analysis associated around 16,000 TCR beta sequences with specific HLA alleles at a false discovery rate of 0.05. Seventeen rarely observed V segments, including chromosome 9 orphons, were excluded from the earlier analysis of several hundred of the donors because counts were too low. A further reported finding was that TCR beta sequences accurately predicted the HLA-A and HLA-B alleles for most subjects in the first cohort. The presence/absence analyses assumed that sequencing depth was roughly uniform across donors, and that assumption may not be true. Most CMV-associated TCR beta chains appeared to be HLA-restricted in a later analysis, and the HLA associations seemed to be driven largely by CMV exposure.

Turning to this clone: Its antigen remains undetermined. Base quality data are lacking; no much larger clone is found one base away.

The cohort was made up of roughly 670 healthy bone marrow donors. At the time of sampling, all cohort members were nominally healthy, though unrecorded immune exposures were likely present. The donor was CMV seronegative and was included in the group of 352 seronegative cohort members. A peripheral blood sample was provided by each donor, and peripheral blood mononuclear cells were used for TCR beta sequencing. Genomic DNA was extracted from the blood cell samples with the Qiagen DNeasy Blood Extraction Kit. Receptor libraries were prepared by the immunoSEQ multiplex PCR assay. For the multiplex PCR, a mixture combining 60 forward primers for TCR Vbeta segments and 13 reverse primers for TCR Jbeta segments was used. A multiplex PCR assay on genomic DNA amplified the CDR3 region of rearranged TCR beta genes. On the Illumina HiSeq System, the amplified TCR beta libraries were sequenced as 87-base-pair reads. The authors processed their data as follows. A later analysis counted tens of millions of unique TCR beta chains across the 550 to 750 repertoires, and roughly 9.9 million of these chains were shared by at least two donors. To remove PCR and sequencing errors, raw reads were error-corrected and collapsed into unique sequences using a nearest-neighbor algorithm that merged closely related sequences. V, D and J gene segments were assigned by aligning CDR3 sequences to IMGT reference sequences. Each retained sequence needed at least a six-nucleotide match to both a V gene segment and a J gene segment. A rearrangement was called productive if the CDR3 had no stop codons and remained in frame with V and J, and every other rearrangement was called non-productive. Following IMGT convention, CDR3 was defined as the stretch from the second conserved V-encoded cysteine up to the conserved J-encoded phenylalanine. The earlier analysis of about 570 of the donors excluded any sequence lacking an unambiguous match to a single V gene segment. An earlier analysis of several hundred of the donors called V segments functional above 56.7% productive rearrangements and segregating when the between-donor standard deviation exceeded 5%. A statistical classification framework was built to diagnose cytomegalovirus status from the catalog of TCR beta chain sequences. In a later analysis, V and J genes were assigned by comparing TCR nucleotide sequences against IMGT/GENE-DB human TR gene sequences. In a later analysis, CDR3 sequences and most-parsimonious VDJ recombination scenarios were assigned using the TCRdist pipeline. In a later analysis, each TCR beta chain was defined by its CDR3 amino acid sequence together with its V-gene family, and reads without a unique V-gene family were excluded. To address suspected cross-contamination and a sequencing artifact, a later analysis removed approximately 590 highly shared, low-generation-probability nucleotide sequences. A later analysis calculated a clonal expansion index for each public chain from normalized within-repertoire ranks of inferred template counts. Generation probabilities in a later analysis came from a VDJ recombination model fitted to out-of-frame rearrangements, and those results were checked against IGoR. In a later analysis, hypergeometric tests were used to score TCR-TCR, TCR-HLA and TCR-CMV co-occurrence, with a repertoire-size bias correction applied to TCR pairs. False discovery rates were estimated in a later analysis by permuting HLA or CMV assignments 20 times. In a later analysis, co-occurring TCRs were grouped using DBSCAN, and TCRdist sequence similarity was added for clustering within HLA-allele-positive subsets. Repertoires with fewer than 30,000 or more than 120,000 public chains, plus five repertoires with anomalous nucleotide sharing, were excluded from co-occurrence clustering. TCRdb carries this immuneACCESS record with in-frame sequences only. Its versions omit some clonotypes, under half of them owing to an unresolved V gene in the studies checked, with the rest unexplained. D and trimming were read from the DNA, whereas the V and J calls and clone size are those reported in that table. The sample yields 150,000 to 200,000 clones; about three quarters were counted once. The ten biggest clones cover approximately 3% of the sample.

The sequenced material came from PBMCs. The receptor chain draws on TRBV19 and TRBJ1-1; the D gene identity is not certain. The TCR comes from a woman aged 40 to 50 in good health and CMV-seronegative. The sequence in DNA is TGTGCCAGTAGGTTGGCGAACACTGAAGCTTTCTTT. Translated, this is CASRLANTEAFF.